This TCR beta chain was sequenced in a study of T cell responses to AZD1222 COVID-19 vaccine. Trimming removed 2 bases at V and 1 base at J, with 11 bases between. The CDR3 covers 15 residues. Germline CDR1 MDHEN, CDR2 SYDVKM. The repertoire was sequenced with immunoSEQ multiplex PCR; TCRdb's copy has only in-frame clones and lacks some. Here the sample spans more than 150,000 clones, roughly 94% being singletons. The study, taken as a whole, reports: Donors were mostly white British, more females; clonal diversity possibly underestimated. The study found Spike-specific TCR breadth and depth rose after two AZD1222 doses. Recipients of AZD1222 seropositive at baseline numbered only 6 or 7. In all cases, repertoires were sampled only after the peak T cell response.

Comment on this clone: Its matching antigen is unknown.

The chain couples TRBV28 to TRBJ1-1; a weak D match, TRBD1 (5 bases). The origin of this receptor is an adult who received the AZD1222 COVID-19 vaccine. The sequencing here drew on peripheral blood, taken 28 days after the second AZD1222 dose. The CDR3 loop reads CASSLGAGRNTEAFF. The CDR3 DNA reads as TGTGCCAGCAGTTTAGGGGCAGGGCGGAACACTGAAGCTTTCTTT.